This record covers a single T cell receptor beta chain. The antigen remains unidentified. The data are from a study of shared clonotypes between healthy human individuals. Whole-study results and caveats: Sorted-subset sequencing was shown by rarefaction to be incomplete despite large depth.

Libraries were prepared by immunoSEQ multiplex PCR; TCRdb keeps only in-frame clonotypes and omits some of them. The sample holds 950,000 to 1,100,000 clones, about 77% seen once. Trimming took off 1 base at V and 5 bases at J, with 14 bases between the two ends. This CDR3 has 15 residues. From germline, CDR1 is SGHAT and CDR2 FQNNGV. The rearrangement links TRBV11-2 to TRBJ2-5; possible D gene TRBD1, 7 bases. The sample comprised memory CD4+ T cells sorted from blood. Indicated subset: CD45RA-negative fraction. The clonotype was recovered from a man between 18 and 29 years old in good health. The CDR3 sequence: CASSLAGGGWETQYF. The CDR3 nucleotides are TGTGCCAGCAGCTTAGCAGGAGGGGGCTGGGAGACCCAGTACTTC. Together with reference TRBV11-2 and TRBJ2-5, the CDR3 gives the full variable domain: EAGVAQSPRYKIIEKRQSVAFWCNPISGHATLYWYQQILGQGPKLLIQFQNNGVVDDSQLPKDRFSAERLKGVDSTLKIQPAKLEDSAVYLCASSLAGGGWETQYFGPGTRLLVL.